The next 25 T cell receptor beta chains were all read from a single sample in a study of blood T cell repertoires in COVID-19. Sequencing was performed with immunoSEQ multiplex PCR; in TCRdb, only in-frame clones are kept and a portion is missing. In the table there are about 220,000 clones, approximately 77% of which are singletons. Sequencing was performed on peripheral blood. The receptors shown here come from a woman aged 80 or over with acute or convalescent COVID-19.

The count of this clone is one. The gene calls are TRBV6-1 and TRBJ1-1; no definite D call. The germline V gene encodes CDR1 MNHNS and CDR2 SASEGT. Trimming shortened V by 2 bases and J by 4 bases, and 17 bases separated the two germline ends. The CDR3 runs 16 residues. The CDR3 nucleotides are TGTGCCAGCAGTGAATCTCGGGCAGAACGGGGCACTGAAGCTTTCTTT. This encodes CASSESRAERGTEAFF.

V usage is TRBV6-5 and J usage is TRBJ1-3; D is unresolved. V lost 2 bases to trimming and J lost 3 bases, with 11 bases between them. The CDR3 loop spans 15 amino acids. Germline CDR1 MNHEY, CDR2 SVGAGI. This CDR3 reads CASSYAGRYGNTIYF. The CDR3 DNA follows: TGTGCCAGCAGTTACGCTGGGAGATATGGAAACACCATATATTTT.

This sequence joins TRBV27 and TRBJ1-5, with 12 positions matching TRBD1. Unmatched junction bases numbered 5, after V lost 2 bases and J lost 3 bases. Germline loops: CDR1 MNHEY, CDR2 SMNVEV (reference sequence). This CDR3 has 17 amino acids. The CDR3 sequence is CASSLLGDRGHNQPQHF. CDR3 nucleotides: TGTGCCAGCAGTTTACTCGGGGACAGGGGGCACAATCAGCCCCAGCATTTT.

The CDR3 nucleotides are TGTGCCATCAGAACGGACAGGGGTAACTATGGCTACACCTTC. It encodes CAIRTDRGNYGYTF. The rearrangement joins TRBV10-3 to TRBJ1-2; 9 nucleotides agree with TRBD1. There are 14 residues in the CDR3. V was clipped by 6 bases and J by 1 base; unmatched bases: 3. Germline lookup yields CDR1 ENHRY and CDR2 SYGVKD.

The chain has TRBV5-1 and TRBJ1-1, with D possibly being TRBD1 (6 bases). There are 16 residues in the CDR3. Germline V gives CDR1 SGHRS, CDR2 YFSETQ. Trimming cost V 3 bases and J 2 bases, with 17 bases left between them. CDR3 amino acids: CASSSTGGPSNTEAFF. In DNA form, the CDR3 reads TGCGCCAGCAGCTCGACGGGGGGCCCCTCAAACACTGAAGCTTTCTTT.

This chain uses TRBV6-2 or TRBV6-3 with TRBJ2-7, with 9 bases identical to TRBD1. The CDR3 has 17 amino acids. V trimming: 6 bases; J trimming: 1 base; junction bases outside the gene matches: 13. Germline values: CDR1 MNHEY, CDR2 SVGEGT. CDR3 residues: CASSGSAGTGSSYEQYF. The CDR3, as DNA: TGTGCCAGCAGCGGGTCGGCCGGGACAGGGAGTTCCTACGAGCAGTACTTC.

The genes are TRBV29-1 and TRBJ2-7; 7 bases line up with TRBD1. CDR3 length equals 13 residues. The ends lost 4 bases at V and 6 bases at J; junction bases unmatched: 9. Germline V CDR1 and CDR2: SQVTM, ANQGSEA. The DNA of the CDR3 is TGCAGCGTTGGAGGGGGACAGATTGCCGAGCAGTACTTC. Its translation: CSVGGGQIAEQYF.

This clone turned up a few times. The chain uses TRBV5-6 and TRBJ1-5; the D gene is possibly TRBD1 (6 bases). Germline V gene data show CDR1 as SGHDT and CDR2 as YYEEEE. This CDR3 spans 15 amino acids. Trimming took 2 bases from V and 2 from J, leaving 11 bases between them. The CDR3 protein is CASSFYRVGNQPQHF. The DNA for the CDR3 is TGTGCCAGCAGCTTCTACAGGGTTGGCAATCAGCCCCAGCATTTT.

The V gene is TRBV12-3 or TRBV12-4, the J gene TRBJ1-2, with 7 bases lining up with TRBD1. The CDR3 has 13 residues. V shed 6 bases, J shed 4 bases, and the junction held 5 bases outside the gene matches. In DNA form, the CDR3 reads TGTGCCAGCAGCCCCCGGGACAGCTATGGCTACACCTTC. Translating it yields CASSPRDSYGYTF.

This clone has only a few counts. The chain combines TRBV5-5 with TRBJ1-2, with TRBD1 matching 7 bases. The CDR3 has 15 residues. The V gene end was trimmed by 5 bases and the J gene end by 5 bases; junction bases not matched to a gene: 12. CDR1 and CDR2 from the germline V gene are SGHKS and YYEKEE (reference sequence). The CDR3 loop is CASREGRGGGYGYTF. The CDR3 coding sequence is TGTGCCAGCAGAGAGGGGAGAGGGGGCGGTTATGGCTACACCTTC. The full variable domain, with the rest looked up from reference TRBV5-5 and TRBJ1-2, is DAGVTQSPTHLIKTRGQQVTLRCSPISGHKSVSWYQQVLGQGPQFIFQYYEKEERGRGNFPDRFSARQFPNYSSELNVNALLLGDSALYLCASREGRGGGYGYTFGSGTRLTVV.

The chain recombines TRBV7-8 with TRBJ1-6, with D uncertain. V lost 3 bases and J 6 bases, leaving 9 bases between the germline ends. The CDR3 totals 14 residues. The germline V gene has CDR1 SGHVS and CDR2 FQNEAQ. The CDR3 DNA reads as TGTGCCAGCAGCTTGGGAGATGCTAATTCACCCCTCCACTTT. Translated: CASSLGDANSPLHF.

This chain uses TRBV10-3 with TRBJ2-7; 9 bases agree with TRBD1. The CDR3 consists of 14 residues. Germline lookup yields CDR1 ENHRY and CDR2 SYGVKD. J lost 3 bases, V lost 10 bases, and 10 bases had no gene match. The CDR3 DNA reads as TGTGCCAACAGGGGACAGGGAACGGACTACGAGCAGTACTTC. Amino acids: CANRGQGTDYEQYF.

This chain connects TRBV7-3 to TRBJ1-1, with D maybe TRBD1 (5 bases). Germline CDR1 is SGHTA and CDR2 is FQGTGA. The V end lost 5 bases, the J end lost 1 base, and 8 bases lay between the germline ends. CDR3 size: 13 residues. In nucleotides, the CDR3 is TGTGCCAGCAGCAGGGGTTGGAACACTGAAGCTTTCTTT. Protein product: CASSRGWNTEAFF.

The chain joins TRBV6-1 to TRBJ2-1; possibly TRBD1 for D (5 bases). CDR1 and CDR2 from the germline V gene are MNHNS and SASEGT. The CDR3 has 15 residues. V lost 3 bases and J lost 7, with 16 bases in between. For the CDR3, the DNA is TGTGCCAGCAGTGAGAGCCGATGGGGCTGGAATGAGCAGTTCTTC. This translates into CASSESRWGWNEQFF.

The chain is built from TRBV19 and TRBJ1-1; D is ambiguous. The germline V gene encodes CDR1 LNHDA and CDR2 SQIVND (reference sequence). This CDR3 has 14 residues. V shed 5 bases and J shed 1 base, with 11 bases lying between them. The CDR3 protein is CASSSPGGNTEAFF. DNA of the CDR3: TGTGCCAGTAGTTCCCCCGGAGGGAACACTGAAGCTTTCTTT.

As DNA, the CDR3 is TGCAGCGTTGAATGGGACAGCTCCTATGGCTACACCTTC. Protein sequence: CSVEWDSSYGYTF. The chain is built from TRBV29-1 and TRBJ1-2, with 7 positions matching TRBD1. The CDR3 has 13 residues. Germline lookup yields CDR1 SQVTM and CDR2 ANQGSEA. The junction had 4 bases not matched to a gene; V was cut back by 2 bases and J by 4 bases.

The chain couples TRBV3-1 (or the pseudogene TRBV3-2) to TRBJ2-7; 8 positions agree with TRBD1. V lost 7 bases to trimming and J lost 3 bases; unmatched junction nucleotides: 11. Germline CDR1 and CDR2: LGHDT and YNNKEL (reference sequence). The CDR3 contains 15 residues. The CDR3 region has the DNA TGTGCCAGCACCCGTACAGGGGACAGGAGCTACGAGCAGTACTTC. This encodes CASTRTGDRSYEQYF.

V usage is TRBV19 and J usage is TRBJ2-7; 10 bases fit TRBD2. Germline V lookup: CDR1 LNHDA, CDR2 SQIVND (reference sequence). With V trimmed by 5 bases and J by 5 bases, 12 bases remained unmatched. The CDR3 extends over 16 amino acids. CDR3 sequence: CASSSLGLAGEDEQYF. The CDR3 DNA sequence: TGTGCCAGTAGTTCTCTCGGGCTAGCGGGGGAGGACGAGCAGTACTTC.

This clone was counted a single time. The genes are TRBV27 and TRBJ2-2, with TRBD1 matching 9 bases. Unmatched junction bases numbered 5, after V lost 3 bases and J lost 0 bases. The germline V gene encodes CDR1 MNHEY and CDR2 SMNVEV (reference sequence). The CDR3 is 17 amino acids. The CDR3 protein is CASSLGQGFANTGELFF. In DNA form, the CDR3 reads TGTGCCAGCAGTTTGGGACAGGGATTCGCGAACACCGGGGAGCTGTTTTTT.

V usage is TRBV10-1 and J usage is TRBJ1-5, with 11 positions matching TRBD1. The CDR3 loop spans 19 amino acids. Germline-derived CDR1 and CDR2 are WNHNN and SYGVQD (reference sequence). J was trimmed by 4 bases and V by 0 bases; bases with no gene match: 11. In DNA, the CDR3 is TGCGCCAGCAGTGAGTCTAAGAGGACAGGGGGCGCATCAAATCAGCCCCAGCATTTT. Protein: CASSESKRTGGASNQPQHF.

The chain has TRBV5-8 and TRBJ2-2, with a possible D match to TRBD2 (5 bases). Trimming left V 1 base short and J 4 bases short, with 20 bases between. Germline V gene lookup returns CDR1 SGHTS and CDR2 YDEGEE. There are 18 residues in the CDR3. CDR3 amino acids: CASSLSLGSPGSTGELFF. Written as DNA, the CDR3 is TGTGCCAGCAGCTTGTCGTTAGGATCCCCGGGATCCACCGGGGAGCTGTTTTTT.

The chain is built from TRBV10-3 and TRBJ1-5; 7 nucleotides agree with TRBD1. The CDR3 consists of 13 residues. Germline V gene lookup returns CDR1 ENHRY and CDR2 SYGVKD. With 7 bases clipped from V and 5 bases from J, the junction kept 5 bases outside the gene matches. DNA for the CDR3: TGTGCCATCAAGGGGACAGCCGATCAGCCCCAGCATTTT. Amino acid sequence: CAIKGTADQPQHF.

The chain recombines TRBV5-8 with TRBJ2-2, with a weak D call TRBD2 (7 bases). V lost 3 bases, J lost 0 bases, and 12 bases lay in between. Germline CDR1 reads SGHTS; CDR2 reads YDEGEE. The CDR3 contains 16 residues. The CDR3 loop reads CASSYWGGANTGELFF. The CDR3 bases are TGTGCCAGCAGCTATTGGGGGGGCGCGAACACCGGGGAGCTGTTTTTT.

V and J are TRBV4-2 and TRBJ2-3; D call uncertain. Germline CDR1 LGHNA, CDR2 YNFKEQ. The CDR3 is 16 amino acids. Trimming stripped 1 base from V and 5 bases from J, with 16 bases between. The CDR3 loop reads CASSQANYPSGDTQYF. In nucleotides, the CDR3 is TGTGCCAGCAGCCAAGCCAACTATCCCTCTGGAGATACGCAGTATTTT.

The chain has TRBV28 and TRBJ1-1, with 8 bases identical to TRBD1. Germline CDR1 MDHEN, CDR2 SYDVKM. V shed 6 bases, J shed 3 bases, and the junction held 9 bases outside the gene matches. The CDR3 runs 15 residues. CDR3 loop: CASRTPGGRDTEAFF. As DNA, the CDR3 is TGTGCCAGCAGAACTCCAGGGGGCAGGGACACTGAAGCTTTCTTT.